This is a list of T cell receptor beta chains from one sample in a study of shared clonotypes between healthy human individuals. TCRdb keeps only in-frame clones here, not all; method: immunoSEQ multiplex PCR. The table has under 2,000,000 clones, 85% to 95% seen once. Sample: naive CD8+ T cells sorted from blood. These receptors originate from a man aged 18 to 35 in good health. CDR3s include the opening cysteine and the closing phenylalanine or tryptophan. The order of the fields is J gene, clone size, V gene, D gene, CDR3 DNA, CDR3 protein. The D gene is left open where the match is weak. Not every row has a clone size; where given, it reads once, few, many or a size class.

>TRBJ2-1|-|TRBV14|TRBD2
TGTGCCAGCAGCCAATTAGCGGGAGTGATGGCTGAGCAGTTCTTC
CASSQLAGVMAEQFF
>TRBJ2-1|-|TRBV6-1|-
TGTGCCAGCAGTGAAAGGTCATACGTCAATGAGCAGTTCTTC
CASSERSYVNEQFF
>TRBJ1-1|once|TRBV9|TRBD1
TGTGCCAGCAGCCGAGGGGGCTTTACTGAAGCTTTCTTT
CASSRGGFTEAFF
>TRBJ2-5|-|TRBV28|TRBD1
TGTGCCAGCAGTTTTCAGGGGGCGGGAGAGACCCAGTACTTC
CASSFQGAGETQYF
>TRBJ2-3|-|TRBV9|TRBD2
TGTGCCAGCAGCGAGAGGGGACTAGACACAGATACGCAGTATTTT
CASSERGLDTDTQYF
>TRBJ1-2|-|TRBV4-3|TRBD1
TGCGCCAGCAGCCCCACAGGGGGCGGTTATGGCTACACCTTC
CASSPTGGGYGYTF
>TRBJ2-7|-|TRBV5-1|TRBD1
TGTGCCAGCAGCTTGGGGGACAGCTCCTACGAGCAGTACTTC
CASSLGDSSYEQYF
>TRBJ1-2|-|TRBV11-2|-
TGTGCCAGCAGCCTGACTGGACAGACCTATGGCTACACCTTC
CASSLTGQTYGYTF
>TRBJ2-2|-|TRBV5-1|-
TGCGCCAGCAGCAGTACTCCTTTCACCGGGGAGCTGTTTTTT
CASSSTPFTGELFF
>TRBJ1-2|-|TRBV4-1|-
TGCGCCAGCAGCCAAGAAGGCGGAGCTAAGTATGGCTACACCTTC
CASSQEGGAKYGYTF
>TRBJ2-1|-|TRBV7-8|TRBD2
TGTGCCAGCAGCTTAGAGGCTAGCGGAGACAATGAGCAGTTCTTC
CASSLEASGDNEQFF
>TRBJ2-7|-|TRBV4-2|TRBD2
TGTGCCAGCAGCCAAGATCCCCCGGGACTAGCGGGGGGCTACGAGCAGTACTTC
CASSQDPPGLAGGYEQYF
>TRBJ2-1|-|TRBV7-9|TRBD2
TGTGCCAGCAGCTTAGTGGGTAGCGGGGGCAATGAGCAGTTCTTC
CASSLVGSGGNEQFF
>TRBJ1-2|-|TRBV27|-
TGTGCCAGCAGTTTCGCCGGAAACTATGGCTACACCTTC
CASSFAGNYGYTF
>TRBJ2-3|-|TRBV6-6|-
TGTGCCAGCAGCTCCCTGGGGGCAGATACGCAGTATTTT
CASSSLGADTQYF
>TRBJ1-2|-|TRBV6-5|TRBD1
TGTGCCAGCAAAATGGGACAGGGGACGGGGTATGGCTACACCTTC
CASKMGQGTGYGYTF
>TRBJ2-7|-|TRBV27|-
TGTGCCAGTGAGAATGCCGTGGGGGAGCAGTACTTC
CASENAVGEQYF
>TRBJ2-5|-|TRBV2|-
TGTGCCAGCAGTCCCTTTTCGGAGACCCAGTACTTC
CASSPFSETQYF
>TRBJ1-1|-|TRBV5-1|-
TGCGCCAGCAGCTTGGCCGCGGGGTTGATGAACACTGAAGCTTTCTTT
CASSLAAGLMNTEAFF
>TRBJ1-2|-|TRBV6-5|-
TGTGCCAGCAGGACCCCGGGCAGGGTTGATGGCTACACCTTC
CASRTPGRVDGYTF
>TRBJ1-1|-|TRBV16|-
TGTGCCAGCAGCCATTCCCTTAACACTGAAGCTTTCTTT
CASSHSLNTEAFF
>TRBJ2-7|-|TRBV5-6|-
TGTGCCAGCAGCGCCCTGGGATCAGGGGAAGGCGAGCAGTACTTC
CASSALGSGEGEQYF
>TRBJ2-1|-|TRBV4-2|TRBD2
TGTGCCAGCAGCCAAGTAGGCGGGGGGGACAATGAGCAGTTCTTC
CASSQVGGGDNEQFF
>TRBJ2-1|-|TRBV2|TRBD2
TGTGCCAGCAGCGAGACTAGCGGGAGGGTGCTCTACAATGAGCAGTTCTTC
CASSETSGRVLYNEQFF
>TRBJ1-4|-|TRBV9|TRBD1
TGTGCCAGCAGCACCCTGACAGGGGAGCTCATTTTT
CASSTLTGELIF
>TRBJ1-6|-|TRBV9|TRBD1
TGTGCCAGCAGTGACGGACAGGGTTGGTCACCCCTCCACTTT
CASSDGQGWSPLHF
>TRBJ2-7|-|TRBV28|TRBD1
TGTGCCAGCAGTTTAGGGGACAGGGAAGGCTCGTACGAGCAGTACTTC
CASSLGDREGSYEQYF
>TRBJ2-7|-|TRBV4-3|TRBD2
TGCGCCAGCAGCCAAGATAGGACTAGCGGCCTACGGGACGAGCAGTACTTC
CASSQDRTSGLRDEQYF
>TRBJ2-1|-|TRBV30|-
TGTGCCTGGAGCCCAGGAAACCTCGTTGAGCAGTTCTTC
CAWSPGNLVEQFF
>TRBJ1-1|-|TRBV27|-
TGTGCCAGCAGCGACGAAATGAACACTGAAGCTTTCTTT
CASSDEMNTEAFF
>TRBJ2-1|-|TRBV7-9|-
TGTGCCAGCAGCTTAGCGCCGGAGACTAGTGTTTTGGAGCAATTCTTC
CASSLAPETSVLEQFF
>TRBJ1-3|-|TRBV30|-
TGTGCCTGGAGTGTTGAGAGCTCTGGAAACACCATATATTTT
CAWSVESSGNTIYF